Listed here are 9 T cell receptor beta chains from one sample, sequenced in a study of blood T cell repertoires in COVID-19. This table comes from immunoSEQ multiplex PCR, and its TCRdb copy is limited to in-frame clones, with some not included. The repertoire holds 250,000 to 400,000 clones, about 87% seen once, with 1.5% to 2% in the top ten. The sample consisted of peripheral blood. These receptors were obtained from a woman in her 30s with COVID-19, enrolled during active disease.

The chain joins TRBV6-2 or TRBV6-3 to TRBJ2-2; TRBD1 might be the D (6 bases). This CDR3 has 17 residues. V dropped 6 bases and J dropped 0 bases, with 17 bases sitting between them. Germline assignment: CDR1 MNHEY and CDR2 SVGEGT. CDR3: CASSPLDSRTNTGELFF. Here the CDR3 DNA reads TGTGCCAGCAGCCCCCTGGACAGCCGAACGAACACCGGGGAGCTGTTTTTT.

The rearrangement links TRBV6-5 to TRBJ1-3; D gene uncertain. Germline V gene lookup returns CDR1 MNHEY and CDR2 SVGAGI. The V end lost 6 bases, the J end lost 3 bases, and 12 bases lay between the germline ends. The CDR3 totals 14 residues. In DNA form, the CDR3 reads TGTGCCAGCAGGGATGGAGATTATGGAAACACCATATATTTT. Amino acids: CASRDGDYGNTIYF.

The chain employs TRBV5-4 and TRBJ1-1; TRBD1 agrees at 8 bases. The CDR3 sequence is 13 residues long. Per the germline V gene, CDR1 is SGHNT and CDR2 is YYREEE (reference sequence). V shed 3 bases and J 11 bases; nucleotides not matched to a gene: 9. CDR3 nucleotides: TGTGCCAGCAGCTCCGAGACAGGGGTTCGGGCTTTCTTT. Protein: CASSSETGVRAFF.

In this sample, this clone turned up once. The CDR3 coding sequence is TGTGCCAGCAGTGAGAGGGACAGCAATAAGCAGTACTTC. Its protein product is CASSERDSNKQYF. This chain connects TRBV6-1 to TRBJ2-7; TRBD1 aligns across 7 bases. The ends lost 3 bases at V and 8 bases at J; junction bases unmatched: 7. The CDR3 runs to 13 residues. CDR1 MNHNS and CDR2 SASEGT come from the germline V gene.

As for this clone: Other DNA sequences in the same sample also yield this CDR3. The V call is TRBV7-9, the J call TRBJ1-1; D is possibly TRBD1 (5 bases). CDR3 length equals 13 residues. Germline V CDR1 and CDR2: SEHNR, FQNEAQ (reference sequence). Trimming pared 2 bases from V and 3 bases from J, leaving 7 bases between. The CDR3 loop is CASSLQGYTEAFF. The CDR3 bases are TGTGCCAGCAGCTTACAGGGTTACACTGAAGCTTTCTTT.

The CDR3 here is CASSYSGQRREQFF. CDR3 bases: TGTGCCAGCAGTTACTCTGGACAGAGGCGTGAGCAGTTCTTC. J is TRBJ2-1 and V is TRBV6-2 or TRBV6-3, with a possible D match to TRBD1 (6 bases). V was clipped by 0 bases and J by 9 bases, with 12 bases between them. CDR1 is MNHEY, CDR2 SVGEGT, per germline. The CDR3 has 14 residues.

About this clone: Other nucleotide sequences from this sample produce the same CDR3. The chain recombines TRBV19 with TRBJ1-5, with D tentatively TRBD1 (5 bases). Between the trimmed V and J ends, which lost 3 bases and 1 base, there was a span of 10 bases. Germline CDR1 reads LNHDA; CDR2 reads SQIVND (reference sequence). The CDR3 loop spans 15 amino acids. CDR3 residues: CASSIGGGSNQPQHF. The CDR3, as DNA: TGTGCCAGTAGTATTGGGGGAGGGAGCAATCAGCCCCAGCATTTT.

The chain is built from TRBV11-2 and TRBJ2-2; TRBD2 aligns across 10 bases. This CDR3 has 15 residues. Trimming removed 3 bases from V and 4 bases from J; junction bases left unmatched: 2. Per the germline V gene, CDR1 is SGHAT and CDR2 is FQNNGV. DNA of the CDR3: TGTGCCAGCAGCTTTAGCGGGGGGAGCACCGGGGAGCTGTTTTTT. Protein product: CASSFSGGSTGELFF.

This chain joins TRBV6-2 or TRBV6-3 and TRBJ1-5; D gene ambiguous. Germline values: CDR1 MNHEY, CDR2 SVGEGT. V gave up 6 bases and J gave up 4 bases, with 16 bases separating them. This CDR3 comprises 15 residues. The CDR3: CASSPSPYLNQPQHF. The CDR3 bases are TGTGCCAGCAGCCCTAGCCCCTACCTAAATCAGCCCCAGCATTTT.